The 5 T cell receptor beta chains in this list originate from one sample, sequenced in a study of T cells in pancreatic ductal adenocarcinoma. Clones were read by immunoSEQ multiplex PCR, and TCRdb kept only the in-frame ones, dropping some. Counted here are about 11,000 clones, roughly 90% occurring once; the ten biggest clones make up around 20%. No neoadjuvant therapy was given to the selected pancreatic ductal adenocarcinoma patients before their surgery. Sequenced material: PBMCs. The receptors shown here come from a human donor with pancreatic ductal adenocarcinoma.

In this sample, this clone turned up a few times. The same CDR3 arises from other DNA sequences in this sample as well. The chain employs TRBV19 and TRBJ2-5, with 11 bases identical to TRBD1. This CDR3 has 16 residues. With V trimmed by 3 bases and J by 5 bases, 8 bases remained unmatched. Germline V gives CDR1 LNHDA, CDR2 SQIVND (reference sequence). The CDR3 DNA reads TGTGCCAGTAGTATTAGCGGACAGGGGGCGCATGAGACCCAGTACTTC. This gives the protein CASSISGQGAHETQYF. The full variable domain, its missing parts supplied by reference TRBV19 and TRBJ2-5, is DGGITQSPKYLFRKEGQNVTLSCEQNLNHDAMYWYRQDPGQGLRLIYYSQIVNDFQKGDIAEGYSVSREKKESFPLTVTSAQKNPTAFYLCASSISGQGAHETQYFGPGTRLLVL.

The J gene is TRBJ2-5, the V gene TRBV5-1; D possibly corresponds to TRBD1 (6 bases). Germline-derived CDR1 and CDR2 are SGHRS and YFSETQ. Trimming shortened V by 1 base and J by 2 bases, and 12 bases separated the two germline ends. This CDR3 comprises 15 residues. CDR3 region: CASSLMGQAQETQYF. The CDR3 DNA is TGCGCCAGCAGCTTGATGGGACAAGCACAAGAGACCCAGTACTTC.

The chain has TRBV5-1 and TRBJ2-3; D is possibly TRBD1 or TRBD2 (5 bases each). Germline-derived CDR1 and CDR2 are SGHRS and YFSETQ. Trimming took off 2 bases at V and 2 bases at J, with 12 bases between the two ends. CDR3 length equals 15 residues. CDR3 in DNA: TGCGCCAGCAGCTTCCGGGACCGATACACAGATACGCAGTATTTT. Amino acid sequence: CASSFRDRYTDTQYF.

V gene TRBV5-4 combines with J gene TRBJ1-5, with TRBD1 as a possible D gene (5 bases). Germline loops: CDR1 SGHNT, CDR2 YYREEE (reference sequence). This CDR3 is built from 16 residues. V lost 0 bases, J lost 1 base, and 11 bases lay in between. Here the CDR3 DNA reads TGTGCCAGCAGCTTGGAGTGGGGGATGAGCAATCAGCCCCAGCATTTT. It encodes CASSLEWGMSNQPQHF. The whole variable domain, filled in from reference TRBV5-4 and TRBJ1-5, reads ETGVTQSPTHLIKTRGQQVTLRCSSQSGHNTVSWYQQALGQGPQFIFQYYREEENGRGNFPPRFSGLQFPNYSSELNVNALELDDSALYLCASSLEWGMSNQPQHFGDGTRLSIL.

This sequence joins TRBV21-1 and TRBJ2-4. TRBV21-1 is reported as a pseudogene. CDR3 length equals 14 residues. CDR3 in amino acids: CASSGPIAKNIQYF. As DNA, the CDR3 is TGTGCCAGCAGCGGTCCGATAGCCAAAAACATTCAGTACTTC.